Following are 19 T cell receptor beta chains from one sample sequenced in a study of blood T cell repertoires in COVID-19 (dated by TCRdb to the early 2020s). Receptor amplification or capture employed the immunoSEQ multiplex PCR assay. In TCRdb, the immuneACCESS table is reduced to in-frame sequences with V and J assigned. These tables do not hold every clone; where another copy was compared, an unresolved V gene accounts for under half, and the others remain unexplained. Present in this sample are nearly 300,000 clones, 65% to 85% of which were seen just once. The ten largest clones represent more than 1.1% of the sample. Sequencing used peripheral blood. The receptor source for this set is a human donor with COVID-19, enrolled during active disease. The donor label of this sample is uncertain.

This sequence joins TRBV7-8 and TRBJ1-2, with D tentatively TRBD1 (6 bases). Germline V lookup: CDR1 SGHVS, CDR2 FQNEAQ. This CDR3 has 16 amino acids. The V end was cut by 3 bases, the J end by 0 bases, with 14 bases between. CDR3 bases: TGTGCCAGCAGCTTCGTAGGGGGGGCAGCTAACTATGGCTACACCTTC. Translated: CASSFVGGAANYGYTF.

V usage is TRBV20-1 and J usage is TRBJ1-5; 7 nucleotides line up with TRBD1. The V gene end was trimmed by 4 bases and the J gene end by 0 bases; junction bases not matched to a gene: 6. Germline assignment: CDR1 DFQATT and CDR2 SNEGSKA (reference sequence). This CDR3 has 15 residues. In nucleotides, the CDR3 is TGCAGTGCTAATGAGAACAGGGGTAGCAATCAGCCCCAGCATTTT. This gives the protein CSANENRGSNQPQHF.

Ten or more counts support this clone. The chain has TRBV7-2 and TRBJ2-5; 8 bases are shared with TRBD2. The V segment lost 3 bases and the J segment 4 bases; nucleotides outside the gene matches: 7. This CDR3 has 15 residues. Germline CDR1 reads SGHTA; CDR2 reads FQGNSA. The CDR3 coding sequence is TGTGCCAGCAGCTTGCAAGGTAGCGGGACAGAGACCCAGTACTTC. Amino acids: CASSLQGSGTETQYF.

This sequence joins TRBV4-1 and TRBJ2-7; the match to TRBD1 covers 7 bases. Losses at the gene ends were 0 bases for V and 0 bases for J; bases not matched to a gene: 2. CDR1 is MGHRA and CDR2 is YSYEKL in the germline V gene. The CDR3 loop spans 15 amino acids. The CDR3 loop is CASSQDRDSSYEQYF. CDR3 nucleotide sequence: TGCGCCAGCAGCCAAGATCGGGACAGCTCCTACGAGCAGTACTTC.

The chain carries TRBV4-1 and TRBJ2-3, with 15 bases fitting TRBD2. The CDR3 contains 19 residues. Germline CDR1 is MGHRA and CDR2 is YSYEKL. V lost 1 base and J lost 4; bases outside the gene matches: 9. The DNA for the CDR3 is TGCGCCAGCAGCCAAGGGATTGGACTAGCGGGAGGGCCGCCAGATACGCAGTATTTT. Amino acids: CASSQGIGLAGGPPDTQYF.

The chain links TRBV5-1 to TRBJ1-2; no definite D call. The germline CDR1 and CDR2 sequences are SGHRS and YFSETQ. Trimming cost V 0 bases and J 2 bases, with 11 bases left between them. The CDR3 is made up of 15 amino acids. The CDR3 spells CASSLGEGLNYGYTF. The CDR3 bases are TGCGCCAGCAGCTTGGGGGAGGGCTTGAACTATGGCTACACCTTC.

The V and J genes are TRBV9 and TRBJ2-3; 8 bases match TRBD2. From germline, CDR1 is SGDLS and CDR2 YYNGEE. Trimming took 0 bases from V and 4 from J; bases not matched to a gene: 7. The CDR3 totals 16 residues. The CDR3 DNA reads as TGTGCCAGCAGCGTAGATGGCGGGAGGTTACCAGATACGCAGTATTTT. Protein sequence: CASSVDGGRLPDTQYF.

This chain uses TRBV7-9 with TRBJ2-7; 13 nucleotides align to TRBD2. After removal of 6 bases from V and 7 bases from J, the junction contained 3 bases not matched to a gene. Germline-derived CDR1 and CDR2 are SEHNR and FQNEAQ (reference sequence). CDR3 size: 13 residues. The DNA of the CDR3 is TGTGCCAGCAGTCGGGGACTAGCGGGGGAGCAGTACTTC. Protein product: CASSRGLAGEQYF.

The V call is TRBV19, the J call TRBJ2-3; 14 nucleotides line up with TRBD2. Germline V lookup: CDR1 LNHDA, CDR2 SQIVND (reference sequence). V dropped 5 bases and J dropped 6; count of bases not matched to a gene: 10. The CDR3 is 17 amino acids. In nucleotides, the CDR3 is TGTGCCAGTAGTCGGAGGACTAGCGGGAGGCCAGTGGATACGCAGTATTTT. This codes for CASSRRTSGRPVDTQYF.

V is TRBV27 and J is TRBJ2-3, with a weak D call TRBD1 (6 bases). V lost 5 bases and J 8 bases, leaving 23 bases between the germline ends. The CDR3 length is 16 residues. Per the germline V gene, CDR1 is MNHEY and CDR2 is SMNVEV (reference sequence). CDR3 sequence (DNA): TGTGCCAGCAGTGGAGATCCCGGGACAACACAGGGTACGCAGTATTTT. This sequence encodes CASSGDPGTTQGTQYF.

The rearrangement links TRBV7-9 to TRBJ1-4, with 8 positions matching TRBD1. Germline lookup yields CDR1 SEHNR and CDR2 FQNEAQ (reference sequence). Trimming at V came to 5 bases and at J to 7 bases, leaving 9 bases not matched to a gene. CDR3 length: 15 residues. CDR3 DNA sequence: TGTGCCAGCAGCGCGAACAGGGGGAGGGGTGAAAAACTGTTTTTT. Translating gives CASSANRGRGEKLFF.

This chain uses TRBV27 with TRBJ2-1, with D maybe TRBD2 (6 bases). The V and J ends lost 5 bases and 4 bases respectively, with 15 bases between them. CDR1 and CDR2 (germline): MNHEY, SMNVEV (reference sequence). This CDR3 is built from 15 residues. CDR3 loop: CASSLERAPYNEQFF. Here the CDR3 DNA reads TGTGCCAGCAGTCTCGAGCGGGCCCCGTACAATGAGCAGTTCTTC.

As to this clone: The junction shows a germline mismatch at one end, possibly a read error. This chain links TRBV5-6 with TRBJ1-1; possibly TRBD1 for D (5 bases). Looked up from germline, CDR1 is SGHDT and CDR2 is YYEEEE. This CDR3 region has 14 residues. For the CDR3, the DNA is TGTGCCAGCGGCTTATCGGGGGTGGAGACTGAAGCTTTCTTT. This codes for CASGLSGVETEAFF. The entire variable domain, with the rest obtained from reference TRBV5-6 and TRBJ1-1, is as follows: DAGVTQSPTHLIKTRGQQVTLRCSPKSGHDTVSWYQQALGQGPQFIFQYYEEEERQRGNFPDRFSGHQFPNYSSELNVNALLLGDSALYLCASGLSGVETEAFFGQGTRLTVV.

The chain employs TRBV24-1 and TRBJ2-7; D perhaps matches TRBD2 (6 bases). V lost 3 bases and J 5 bases, leaving 16 bases between the germline ends. The CDR3 sequence is 15 residues long. CDR1 KGHDR and CDR2 SFDVKD come from the germline V gene. The CDR3 is CATSDPGTEGNEQYF. The CDR3 bases are TGTGCCACCAGTGATCCCGGGACGGAGGGCAACGAGCAGTACTTC.

This chain uses TRBV11-3 with TRBJ2-7, with D possibly being TRBD2 (5 bases). The CDR3 covers 12 residues. Germline V lookup: CDR1 SGHNT, CDR2 YENEEA. Deletions cut 5 bases from V and 6 bases from J, with 11 bases between. In DNA, the CDR3 is TGTGCCAGCAGCCTGGACTTTTCCGAGCAGTACTTC. It encodes CASSLDFSEQYF.

This rearrangement joins TRBV11-2 to TRBJ2-7; D remains ambiguous. Per the germline V gene, CDR1 is SGHAT and CDR2 is FQNNGV. This CDR3 is built from 14 residues. The V gene lost 1 base and the J gene lost 2 bases, with 9 bases spanning the gap. The CDR3 loop is CASSLGSLAYEQYF. CDR3 bases: TGTGCCAGCAGCTTAGGTAGTCTGGCCTACGAGCAGTACTTC. Combining the CDR3 with reference TRBV11-2 and TRBJ2-7 gives the whole variable domain EAGVAQSPRYKIIEKRQSVAFWCNPISGHATLYWYQQILGQGPKLLIQFQNNGVVDDSQLPKDRFSAERLKGVDSTLKIQPAKLEDSAVYLCASSLGSLAYEQYFGPGTRLTVT.

The chain links TRBV7-9 to TRBJ1-4; no reliable D call. Germline CDR1 is SEHNR and CDR2 is FQNEAQ (reference sequence). This CDR3 has 13 amino acids. The ends were cut back, 5 bases at V and 6 bases at J, with 10 bases in the middle. As DNA, the CDR3 is TGTGCCAGCAGCCTATATCTCCATGAAAAACTGTTTTTT. Its translation: CASSLYLHEKLFF.

This chain uses TRBV28 with TRBJ1-6, with TRBD1 as a possible D gene (6 bases). Germline lookup yields CDR1 MDHEN and CDR2 SYDVKM. The CDR3 contains 14 residues. V lost 3 bases, J lost 6 bases, and 9 bases lay in between. The DNA of the CDR3 is TGTGCCAGCAGTTTTGGACAGTTTAATTCACCCCTCCACTTT. It codes for CASSFGQFNSPLHF.

V gene TRBV6-5 combines with J gene TRBJ2-3, with D tentatively TRBD2 (5 bases). Germline CDR1 MNHEY, CDR2 SVGAGI. Deletions cut 8 bases from V and 0 bases from J, with 9 bases between. The CDR3 spans 13 residues. The CDR3 DNA reads TGTGCCAGCGGACGCGGGAGCACAGATACGCAGTATTTT. Its translation is CASGRGSTDTQYF.